The rows below give T cell receptor beta chains drawn from one sample of a study of T cells expressing NK-cell markers. TCRdb re-called the 5' RACE reads; every CDR3 protein appears as one record, without DNA. This sample's clone table lists about 380,000 distinct CDR3 sequences. The sequenced sample was blood T cells: a sorted CD56 or NKG2C T cell subset, CD4+ or CD8+ T cells, or bulk PBMC T cells (not recorded which). Receptors originate from a man aged 18-75 years in good health. The CDR3 runs from the conserved cysteine through the conserved F or W. The order of the fields is V gene, J gene, CDR3 protein.

V gene: TRBV7-6
J gene: TRBJ1-3
CDR3 protein: CASRTGPISGNTIYF

V gene: TRBV19
J gene: TRBJ2-6
CDR3 protein: CASIQGSSGANVLTF

V gene: TRBV7-2
J gene: TRBJ1-5
CDR3 protein: CASSLDLYSNQPQHF

V gene: TRBV12-3/TRBV12-4
J gene: TRBJ2-7
CDR3 protein: CASSGETSEQYF

V gene: TRBV3-1
J gene: TRBJ1-6
CDR3 protein: CASSQGPATLHF

V gene: TRBV2
J gene: TRBJ2-3
CDR3 protein: CASKLSLSQDTQYF

V gene: TRBV20-1
J gene: TRBJ2-1
CDR3 protein: CSARERLAEEFF

V gene: TRBV5-1
J gene: TRBJ2-7
CDR3 protein: CASSPPPTAGATYEQYF

V gene: TRBV11-2
J gene: TRBJ1-2
CDR3 protein: CASSFRPQALYGYTF

V gene: TRBV5-1
J gene: TRBJ2-2
CDR3 protein: CASSLEGGGELFF

V gene: TRBV7-2
J gene: TRBJ2-1
CDR3 protein: CASSLRRLNEQFF

V gene: TRBV6-5
J gene: TRBJ2-1
CDR3 protein: CASSYDRLGNEQFF

V gene: TRBV20-1
J gene: TRBJ1-2
CDR3 protein: CSARDPTENYGYTF

V gene: TRBV7-8
J gene: TRBJ2-5
CDR3 protein: CASSRVRGAEETQYF

V gene: TRBV3-1
J gene: TRBJ2-3
CDR3 protein: CASSSTSGGAFGTDTQYF

V gene: TRBV6-6
J gene: TRBJ2-1
CDR3 protein: CRTSREPNNEQFF

V gene: TRBV27
J gene: TRBJ1-1
CDR3 protein: CASSLRRGPYTEAFF

V gene: TRBV9
J gene: TRBJ2-3
CDR3 protein: CASSPRLGADTQYF

V gene: TRBV7-2
J gene: TRBJ1-4
CDR3 protein: CASSRGDSNEKLFF

V gene: TRBV6-5
J gene: TRBJ1-6
CDR3 protein: CASSYGGARRSYNSPLHF